The sequence of this T cell receptor beta chain was determined in a study of T cell changes during pregnancy in multiple sclerosis. The protocol was immunoSEQ multiplex PCR, while the TCRdb copy is restricted to in-frame clones and leaves out a portion. The table has fewer than 55,000 clones, 85% to 95% seen once. The CDR3 runs 19 residues. V dropped 6 bases and J dropped 0; count of bases not matched to a gene: 10. Per germline, CDR1 SEHNR and CDR2 FQNEAQ (reference sequence). This chain joins TRBV7-9 and TRBJ2-1, with TRBD2 matching over 14 bases. This clonotype originated in a female donor with multiple sclerosis, enrolled in a pregnancy study. Source: CD4+ T cells from peripheral blood mononuclear cells, taken in the third trimester of pregnancy. CDR3 amino acids: CASRPGLAGGSSSYNEQFF. Here the CDR3 DNA reads TGTGCCAGCAGGCCTGGACTAGCGGGGGGATCTAGCTCCTACAATGAGCAGTTCTTC.